Shown below are 22 T cell receptor beta chains from a single sample sequenced in a study of blood T cells in healthy people across ages. Together with a sample-barcoded 5' primer, a J-beta primer mix was included in a second PCR lasting roughly 6 to 12 cycles. TCRdb fed the 5' RACE reads into MiXCR, producing one record per CDR3 protein. The table includes fewer than 700,000 distinct CDR3 sequences, roughly 48% detected once. Material: blood. The receptors stem from a man older than 75 in good health.

This clonotype was seen only a few times. The V and J genes are TRBV7-9 and TRBJ2-5; 9 bases match TRBD2. The CDR3 covers 13 residues. V lost 6 bases to trimming and J lost 3 bases; unmatched junction nucleotides: 2. Germline V gene sequence: CDR1 SEHNR, CDR2 FQNEAQ (reference sequence). The CDR3 coding sequence is TGTGCCAGCAGGCGACTAGCGGAAGAGACCCAGTACTTC. This translates into CASRRLAEETQYF.

The chain employs TRBV7-2 and TRBJ2-5, with 8 bases lining up with TRBD1. CDR1 SGHTA and CDR2 FQGNSA come from the germline V gene. V lost 5 bases, J lost 5 bases, and 10 bases stayed unmatched. This CDR3 contains 15 residues. The CDR3 sequence is CASSQQTGVGETQYF. CDR3 nucleotides: TGTGCCAGCAGCCAACAGACAGGGGTCGGGGAGACCCAGTACTTC.

V and J are TRBV29-1 and TRBJ2-7; 12 positions agree with TRBD2. The germline V gene encodes CDR1 SQVTM and CDR2 ANQGSEA. The CDR3 runs to 13 residues. V was pared by 7 bases and J by 4 bases, with 5 bases of the junction left unmatched. CDR3 sequence (DNA): TGCAGCGCCAGACTAGCGGGAGAATACGAGCAGTACTTC. This translates into CSARLAGEYEQYF.

The rearrangement joins TRBV30 to TRBJ2-5; TRBD2 matches 8 bases. The CDR3 spans 15 residues. V lost 0 bases and J lost 11; bases outside the gene matches: 14. CDR1 GTSNPN and CDR2 SVGIG come from the germline V gene (reference sequence). The CDR3 bases are TGTGCCTGGAGTGTAAATACCGGGGGGGACAATGAGCAGTACTTC. Its translation is CAWSVNTGGDNEQYF.

The chain couples TRBV6-5 to TRBJ2-7, with D possibly matching TRBD1 (5 bases). The CDR3 has 13 amino acids. Germline V gene data show CDR1 as MNHEY and CDR2 as SVGAGI. Trimming took 6 bases from V and 2 from J, leaving 11 bases between them. The CDR3 DNA sequence: TGTGCCAGCAGCCAGACAGCTACCTACGAGCAGTACTTC. Translating it yields CASSQTATYEQYF.

This clonotype was counted only a few times. CDR3 nucleotides: TGTGCCAGCAGCTTAGTAGGGGGACAGGGGTCCCCCTACGAGCAGTACTTC. Residues: CASSLVGGQGSPYEQYF. The chain joins TRBV7-2 to TRBJ2-5, with TRBD1 matching 10 bases. The closer fit of TRBJ2-7 to the DNA end suggests the J call may be wrong. CDR3 length equals 17 residues. Germline CDR1 reads SGHTA; CDR2 reads FQGNSA.

The rearrangement uses TRBV5-1 and TRBJ2-7; 14 positions agree with TRBD2. The V gene end was trimmed by 4 bases and the J gene end by 0 bases; junction bases not matched to a gene: 6. Germline V gives CDR1 SGHRS, CDR2 YFSETQ. This CDR3 contains 17 residues. The CDR3 bases are TGCGCCAGCAGCCGGACTAGCGGGAGGCCCCTCTCCTACGAGCAGTACTTC. It yields the protein CASSRTSGRPLSYEQYF.

The rearrangement uses TRBV25-1 and TRBJ2-7, with TRBD1 matching over 8 bases. Per the germline V gene, CDR1 is MGHDK and CDR2 is SYGVNS. CDR3 size: 15 residues. The V gene end was trimmed by 8 bases and the J gene end by 9 bases; junction bases not matched to a gene: 18. CDR3 in DNA: TGTGCCAGCTCGACGGACAGGGTTGGATACGAAGGGCAGTACTTC. It yields the protein CASSTDRVGYEGQYF.

V and J are TRBV6-2 or TRBV6-3 and TRBJ2-3; D perhaps matches TRBD2 (5 bases). From germline, CDR1 is MNHEY and CDR2 SVGEGT. Trimming took off 6 bases at V and 0 bases at J, with 19 bases between the two ends. CDR3 length equals 17 residues. The CDR3 DNA is TGTGCCAGCAGACCGCTTCCGGGGTGGACTAGCACAGATACGCAGTATTTT. Translation gives CASRPLPGWTSTDTQYF.

The V call is TRBV29-1, the J call TRBJ2-2; no clear D. The CDR3 runs 14 residues. The V end lost 6 bases, the J end lost 5 bases, and 16 bases lay between the germline ends. Germline V lookup: CDR1 SQVTM, CDR2 ANQGSEA. CDR3 residues: CSVVRDLGTGELFF. The DNA of the CDR3 is TGCAGCGTCGTCAGAGACCTAGGGACCGGGGAGCTGTTTTTT.

V is TRBV7-3 and J is TRBJ2-1, with TRBD2 matching over 8 bases. J lost 1 base, V lost 5 bases, and 13 bases had no gene match. CDR3 size: 18 residues. In germline, CDR1 is SGHTA, CDR2 FQGTGA. The DNA of the CDR3 is TGTGCCAGCAGCCCTCGGTCCATAGCGGGGAGGTCCTACAATGAGCAGTTCTTC. It encodes CASSPRSIAGRSYNEQFF.

The chain uses TRBV20-1 and TRBJ1-5; no clear D. Trimming removed 6 bases at V and 12 bases at J, with 15 bases between. Germline CDR1 reads DFQATT; CDR2 reads SNEGSKA (reference sequence). The CDR3 length is 11 residues. For the CDR3, the DNA is TGCAGTGCAAGCGGGGAGGCGCACCAGCATTTT. It translates to CSASGEAHQHF.

J is TRBJ2-7 and V is TRBV7-2; D not certain. Trimming cost V 5 bases and J 4 bases, with 12 bases left between them. CDR3 length: 13 amino acids. CDR1 is SGHTA and CDR2 is FQGNSA in the germline V gene. CDR3 nucleotides: TGTGCCAGCAGCCGGGCCCTGGGGTACGAGCAGTACTTC. This codes for CASSRALGYEQYF. Full variable domain (remainder filled in from reference TRBV7-2 and TRBJ2-7): GAGVSQSPSNKVTEKGKDVELRCDPISGHTALYWYRQSLGQGLEFLIYFQGNSAPDKSGLPSDRFSAERTGGSVSTLTIQRTQQEDSAVYLCASSRALGYEQYFGPGTRLTVT.

This clonotype appeared a few times. An end of the junction differs from the germline gene, which may be a read error. This chain uses TRBV20-1 with TRBJ2-5, with D possibly matching TRBD2 (5 bases). Germline V CDR1 and CDR2: DFQATT, SNEGSKA (reference sequence). CDR3 length: 11 amino acids. CDR3 in amino acids: CSGLGWETRYF. CDR3 DNA sequence: TGCAGTGGGCTCGGCTGGGAGACCCGGTACTTC.

This clonotype was detected once. The chain is built from TRBV29-1 and TRBJ2-1; 10 positions agree with TRBD2. V trimming: 6 bases; J trimming: 8 bases; junction bases outside the gene matches: 10. Germline values: CDR1 SQVTM, CDR2 ANQGSEA. This CDR3 is 14 amino acids long. The CDR3 spells CSVSGRATADEQFF. CDR3 nucleotide sequence: TGCAGCGTCAGCGGGAGGGCAACCGCCGATGAGCAGTTCTTC.

The chain employs TRBV2 and TRBJ1-6; D is unresolved. Looked up from germline, CDR1 is SNHLY and CDR2 is FYNNEI. CDR3 length equals 15 residues. V was clipped by 4 bases and J by 7 bases, with 14 bases between them. CDR3 in amino acids: CASSVNSGGNSPLHF. The DNA for the CDR3 is TGTGCCAGCAGTGTTAACAGTGGAGGAAATTCACCCCTCCACTTT.

This clonotype was picked up a small number of times. The chain links TRBV5-1 to TRBJ2-7; a possible D gene is TRBD1 (6 bases). The V end lost 3 bases, the J end lost 1 base, and 17 bases lay between the germline ends. The CDR3 has 16 residues. Germline values: CDR1 SGHRS, CDR2 YFSETQ. The CDR3 DNA follows: TGCGCCAGCAGCTCGGGGACCGGGACAATGTCCTACGAGCAGTACTTC. Its translation: CASSSGTGTMSYEQYF.

This chain links TRBV27 with TRBJ2-7; 8 positions agree with TRBD1. The V and J ends lost 8 bases and 2 bases, in that order; junction bases with no gene match: 11. CDR3 length equals 15 residues. The V gene's germline CDR1 is MNHEY and CDR2 SMNVEV (reference sequence). This CDR3 is CASPPKDRGPYEQYF. In DNA form, the CDR3 reads TGTGCCAGCCCACCCAAAGACAGGGGCCCCTACGAGCAGTACTTC.

This chain joins TRBV7-2 and TRBJ2-7; D not resolved. The DNA end favors TRBJ2-5, so the J call may be wrong. Germline V gene sequence: CDR1 SGHTA, CDR2 FQGNSA. The CDR3 is made up of 16 amino acids. The CDR3 sequence is CASSLFGRLQQETQYF. In nucleotides, the CDR3 is TGTGCCAGCAGCTTATTCGGTAGGCTACAGCAAGAGACCCAGTACTTC.

The table lists this clonotype with many counts. The gene calls are TRBV6-5 and TRBJ2-7, with D perhaps TRBD2 (5 bases). CDR1 MNHEY and CDR2 SVGAGI come from the germline V gene. With 7 bases removed from V and 2 bases from J, the gap between germline ends came to 12 bases. The CDR3 has 13 residues. CDR3 DNA sequence: TGTGCCAGCACAGGCGGTAGCGCCTACGAGCAGTACTTC. This translates into CASTGGSAYEQYF.

There are a few counts of this clonotype. The CDR3 sequence: CASTQGHGGYEQYF. CDR3 nucleotide sequence: TGTGCCAGCACCCAAGGGCATGGTGGCTACGAGCAGTACTTC. The rearrangement joins TRBV6-2 or TRBV6-3 to TRBJ2-7; D is unresolved. Germline V gives CDR1 MNHEY, CDR2 SVGEGT. Trimming removed 7 bases from V and 3 bases from J, with 16 bases in between. The CDR3 contains 14 residues.

The chain employs TRBV20-1 and TRBJ2-1; 7 bases align to TRBD1. CDR1 and CDR2 (germline): DFQATT, SNEGSKA (reference sequence). The CDR3 loop spans 14 amino acids. Trimming at V came to 5 bases and at J to 7 bases, leaving 11 bases not matched to a gene. CDR3 in amino acids: CSAGIDRELNEQFF. The DNA of the CDR3 is TGCAGTGCTGGAATAGACAGGGAATTGAATGAGCAGTTCTTC.